These T cell receptor beta chains were read from a single sample in a study of T cells after yellow fever vaccination. From the 5' RACE reads, TCRdb called clonotypes with MiXCR, one entry per CDR3 protein. In the table there are 500,000 to 650,000 distinct CDR3 sequences, 9% to 15% of which are singletons. The starting material was PBMCs, obtained on the day of the yellow fever booster vaccination. The origin of the receptors is a man aged 25 to 45 who received the YFV17D yellow fever vaccine. Both conserved end residues are part of each CDR3. D genes are given only for firm matches. Expanded clones are given a class, and other clones once, few, many or no size at all.

few	TRBJ2-1	NA	TRBV6-4	CASSDGPGGVSYNEQFF	TGTGCCAGCAGTGACGGACCAGGGGGGGTCTCCTACAATGAGCAGTTCTTC
NA	TRBJ2-7	TRBD2	TRBV20-1	CSARDVGTSGSTYEQYF	TGCAGTGCTAGAGATGTTGGGACTAGCGGGAGCACGTACGAGCAGTACTTC
few	TRBJ2-7	NA	TRBV7-8	CASSLDHWGYEQYF	TGTGCCAGCAGCTTAGATCACTGGGGGTACGAGCAGTACTTC
few	TRBJ2-1	NA	TRBV5-1	CASSLQAARTSYNEQFF	TGCGCCAGCAGCTTGCAGGCGGCCCGAACCTCCTACAATGAGCAGTTCTTC
NA	TRBJ2-3	NA	TRBV9	CASSVAGSRGDTQYF	TGTGCCAGCAGCGTAGCTGGATCCAGGGGAGATACGCAGTATTTT
few	TRBJ2-1	TRBD2	TRBV5-1	CASSIIAGEGEQFF	TGCGCCAGCAGCATAATAGCGGGAGAAGGTGAGCAGTTCTTC
few	TRBJ2-5	NA	TRBV29-1	CSVARGTETQYF	TGCAGCGTTGCTAGGGGTACGGAGACCCAGTACTTC
few	TRBJ2-7	TRBD1	TRBV20-1	CSVLGQGFYEQYF	TGCAGTGTTTTGGGACAGGGGTTCTACGAGCAGTACTTC
NA	TRBJ2-2	TRBD2	TRBV4-3	CASSQDWGGTYTGELFF	TGCGCCAGCAGCCAAGATTGGGGGGGGACCTACACCGGGGAGCTGTTTTTT
few	TRBJ1-5	TRBD1	TRBV20-1	CSASRDRGGPQHF	TGCAGTGCCTCTCGGGACAGGGGAGGGCCCCAGCATTTT
NA	TRBJ2-2	TRBD1	TRBV6-5	CASSYGQGNTGELFF	TGTGCCAGCAGTTATGGACAGGGTAACACCGGGGAGCTGTTTTTT
many	TRBJ2-3	NA	TRBV18	CASSPEGTSADTQYF	TGTGCCAGCTCACCAGAGGGTACCTCTGCAGATACGCAGTATTTT
NA	TRBJ2-5	TRBD2	TRBV5-1	CASSSAGEETQYF	TGCGCCAGCAGCTCCGCGGGAGAAGAGACCCAGTACTTC
few	TRBJ1-4	NA	TRBV5-1	CASSLGRGLNEKLFF	TGCGCCAGCAGCTTGGGAAGAGGGTTGAATGAAAAACTGTTTTTT
NA	TRBJ2-1	TRBD2	TRBV20-1	CSARARGLLGNEQFF	TGCAGTGCTAGAGCTAGGGGACTACTTGGGAATGAGCAGTTCTTC
NA	TRBJ1-2	NA	TRBV12-3/TRBV12-4	CASRSDSENYGYTF	TGTGCCAGCAGATCTGACAGTGAAAATTATGGCTACACCTTC
NA	TRBJ2-3	NA	TRBV10-3	CAINSRAADTQYF	TGTGCCATCAATTCTCGGGCAGCCGATACGCAGTATTTC
few	TRBJ1-4	NA	TRBV5-1	CASSEDIGLEKLFF	TGCGCCAGCAGCGAGGACATTGGCCTTGAAAAACTGTTTTTT
few	TRBJ2-2	NA	TRBV20-1	CSASRGGELFF	TGCAGTGCTAGTAGAGGCGGGGAGCTGTTTTTT
few	TRBJ2-2	NA	TRBV12-3/TRBV12-4	CASRPQGTAGELFF	TGTGCCAGCAGGCCACAGGGTACGGCCGGGGAGCTGTTTTTT
once	TRBJ2-6	NA	TRBV21-1	CASSKPFTWGQGSGANVLTF	NA
few	TRBJ2-5	NA	TRBV20-1	CSASGSTVETQYF	TGCAGTGCTAGCGGCAGCACGGTGGAGACCCAGTACTTC
NA	TRBJ2-1	TRBD2	TRBV6-1	CASRTGLAGGDEQFF	TGTGCCAGCAGGACCGGACTAGCGGGAGGGGATGAGCAGTTCTTC
NA	TRBJ2-1	NA	TRBV20-1	CSARGTAGYNEQFF	TGCAGTGCTAGAGGAACGGCCGGGTACAATGAGCAGTTCTTC
many	TRBJ2-7	NA	TRBV7-2	CASSLEPLAPAYEQYF	TGTGCCAGCAGCTTAGAACCCCTAGCGCCCGCCTACGAGCAGTACTTC
many	TRBJ2-7	TRBD1	TRBV7-2	CASSLTGALSREQYF	TGTGCCAGCAGCTTGACAGGGGCCCTTTCTCGCGAGCAGTACTTC
NA	TRBJ2-3	NA	TRBV20-1	CSASHLLAPTDTQYF	TGCAGTGCTAGCCACCTTCTAGCGCCGACAGATACGCAGTATTTT
few	TRBJ2-5	NA	TRBV25-1	CASSEPTRAQYF	TGTGCCAGCAGTGAACCGACCCGGGCCCAGTACTTC
few	TRBJ2-2	NA	TRBV7-7	CASSLENAGELFF	TGTGCTAGCAGCTTAGAAAACGCCGGGGAGCTGTTTTTT
NA	TRBJ1-5	NA	TRBV15	CATSRDPKNQPQHF	TGTGCCACCAGCAGAGATCCTAAGAATCAGCCCCAGCATTTT
NA	TRBJ2-1	NA	TRBV5-1	CASSFNGPRDNEQFF	TGCGCCAGCAGCTTTAACGGGCCTAGGGACAATGAGCAGTTCTTC